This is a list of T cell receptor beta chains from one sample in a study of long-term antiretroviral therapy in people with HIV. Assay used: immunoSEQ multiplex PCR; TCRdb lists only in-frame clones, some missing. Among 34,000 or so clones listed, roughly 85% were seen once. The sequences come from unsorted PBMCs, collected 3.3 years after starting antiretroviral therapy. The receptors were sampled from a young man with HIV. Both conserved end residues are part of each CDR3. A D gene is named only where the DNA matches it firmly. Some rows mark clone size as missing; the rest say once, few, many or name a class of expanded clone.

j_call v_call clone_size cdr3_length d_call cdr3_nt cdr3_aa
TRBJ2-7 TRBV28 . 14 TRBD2 TGTGCCAGCAGTTTAGGCGGGAGTGCCTACGAGCAGTACTTC CASSLGGSAYEQYF
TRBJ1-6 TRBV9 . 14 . TGTGCCAGCAGCGGGGGTCCCGTAAATTCACCCCTCCACTTT CASSGGPVNSPLHF
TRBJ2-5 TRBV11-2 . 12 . TGTGCCAGCAGCTTCCGTTCGGGGACCCAGTACTTC CASSFRSGTQYF
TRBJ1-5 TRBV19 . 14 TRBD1 TGTGCCAGTAGAGGACAGGGAAGCAATCAGCCCCAGCATTTT CASRGQGSNQPQHF
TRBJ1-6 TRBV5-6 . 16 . TGTGCCAGCAGCTTGCGTGGGTTTTCCTATAATTCACCCCTCCACTTT CASSLRGFSYNSPLHF
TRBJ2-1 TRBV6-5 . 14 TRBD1 TGTGCCAGCAGTCGCACAGGGGTCTACAATGAGCAGTTCTTC CASSRTGVYNEQFF
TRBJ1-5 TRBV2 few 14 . TGTGCCAGCAGTGTCATGGACCGTAGTCGGCCCCAGCATTTT CASSVMDRSRPQHF
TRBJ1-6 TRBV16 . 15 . TGTGCCAGCAGCCAATCAGAGGGAAGCAATTCACCCCTCCACTTT CASSQSEGSNSPLHF
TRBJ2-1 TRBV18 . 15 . TGTGCCAGCTCACCACCCCGGGCCTATGATAATGAGCAGTTCTTC CASSPPRAYDNEQFF
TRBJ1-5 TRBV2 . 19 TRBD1 TGTGCCAGCAGTGAAGCGCCTTTCATGTCAGGGGGCCCGGATCAGCCCCAGCATTTT CASSEAPFMSGGPDQPQHF
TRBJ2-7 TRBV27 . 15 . TGTGCCAGCAGTCGCATCGGACCCAGCTACTACGAGCAGTACTTC CASSRIGPSYYEQYF
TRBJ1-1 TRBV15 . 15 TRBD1 TGTGCCACCAGCAAGAGTCGGACAGGGAACACTGAAGCTTTCTTT CATSKSRTGNTEAFF
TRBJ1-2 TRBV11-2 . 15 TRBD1 TGTGCCAGCAGCTTAGTGGCAGGGGGCGAGCTTGGCTACACCTTC CASSLVAGGELGYTF
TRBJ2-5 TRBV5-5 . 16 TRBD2 TGTGCCAGCAGCCCTTCACTAGCGGGAGGGCAAGAGACCCAGTACTTC CASSPSLAGGQETQYF
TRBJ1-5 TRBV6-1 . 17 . TGTGCCAGCAGTGAAATGTGGGGCAGGGGTGCCATCGGGCCCCAGCATTTT CASSEMWGRGAIGPQHF
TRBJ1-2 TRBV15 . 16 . TGTGCCACCAGCAGAGACGCCGGAGGGGGGTCCTATGGCTACACCTTC CATSRDAGGGSYGYTF
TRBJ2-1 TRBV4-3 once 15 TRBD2 TGCGCCAGCAGCCAAGGGACTAGCGGGAGAGGTGAGCAGTTCTTC CASSQGTSGRGEQFF
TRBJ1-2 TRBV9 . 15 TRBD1 TGTGCCAGCAGCGTAGGTGGGACAGGGAACTATGGCTACACCTTC CASSVGGTGNYGYTF
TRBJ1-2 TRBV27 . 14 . TGTGCCAGCAGTTTATCGCAGGGCAACTATGGCTACACCTTC CASSLSQGNYGYTF